This T cell receptor beta chain was profiled in a study of tumor-infiltrating lymphocytes in primary liver carcinoma. Study context: Subjects presented with primary liver carcinoma managed by surgical resection. Aged between 30 and 69 years, the patients were men and women. Tumor lesions were T1-T3 N0M0 and spanned roughly 4 to 11 cm.

Study findings and constraints: The difference in top-250-clone fraction between tumors and blood was significant, favoring tumors (p = 0.039).

A note on this clonotype: The antigen is not known. The germline gene is not matched at one end of the junction; a read error may be the cause.

Priming with a constant-region primer yielded TCR beta cDNA from around 540 ng total RNA. A slightly modified ARM-PCR protocol with three nested multiplex PCR rounds produced these TCR beta libraries. In the first two PCR rounds, TRBV1-TRBV30 forward primers were paired with a C-beta reverse primer, and each round lasted around 10 cycles. TCRdb independently ran MiXCR on the multiplex PCR reads; one entry per CDR3 protein. The sample contains 180,000 or so distinct CDR3 sequences, over 45% of which appear only once. There are 18 residues in the CDR3. Germline V lookup: CDR1 LGHNA, CDR2 YNFKEQ. Alongside blood RNA obtained from unsorted whole blood, germline DNA was also extracted.

The source is a man between 40 and 49 years old with primary liver carcinoma and hepatitis B virus infection. The chain joins TRBV4-2 to TRBJ2-3, with 8 bases that match TRBD2. Sequencing used peripheral blood. CDR3 DNA: TGTGCCAGCAGCCAAGGTCGGGGGGGGGGAACTAGCACAGATACTCAGTATTTT. It yields the protein CASSQGRGGGTSTDTQYF.